The rows below give T cell receptor beta chains drawn from one sample of a study of post-analysis software for immune sequencing data. One entry per CDR3 protein results from TCRdb running MiXCR on the PCR reads. The sample lists approximately 630,000 distinct CDR3 sequences, roughly three fifths occurring once. Sequencing was carried out using blood. The receptors were gathered from a girl aged 2-10 years with multiple sclerosis. Each CDR3 is given with its conserved first and last residue. Each record gives: D gene, clone size, V gene, J gene, CDR3 protein, CDR3 DNA. The D gene is left open where the match is weak. Not all rows give a size; the values are once, few, many and, for expanded clones, a class.

d_call: -; clone_size: -; v_call: TRBV6-5; j_call: TRBJ2-7; cdr3_aa: CASSYGSEISYEQYF; cdr3_nt: TGTGCCAGCAGTTACGGGTCTGAAATCTCCTACGAGCAGTACTTC
d_call: -; clone_size: once; v_call: TRBV7-6; j_call: TRBJ2-7; cdr3_aa: CASSPLADEQYF; cdr3_nt: TGTGCCAGCAGCCCCCTGGCCGACGAGCAGTACTTC
d_call: TRBD1; clone_size: few; v_call: TRBV29-1; j_call: TRBJ1-2; cdr3_aa: CSVLGQGARGYTF; cdr3_nt: TGCAGCGTGTTGGGACAGGGGGCAAGAGGCTACACCTTC
d_call: -; clone_size: -; v_call: TRBV7-8; j_call: TRBJ2-1; cdr3_aa: CASSKYLGQAIPPYNEQFF; cdr3_nt: TGTGCCAGCAGCAAATACCTGGGGCAGGCAATACCACCCTACAATGAGCAGTTCTTC
d_call: -; clone_size: few; v_call: TRBV15; j_call: TRBJ2-7; cdr3_aa: CATSREDEQYF; cdr3_nt: TGTGCCACCAGCAGAGAGGACGAGCAGTACTTC
d_call: -; clone_size: once; v_call: TRBV12-3/TRBV12-4; j_call: TRBJ1-1; cdr3_aa: CASSRGLPTEAFF; cdr3_nt: TGTGCCAGCAGTCGAGGGTTACCCACTGAAGCTTTCTTT
d_call: TRBD2; clone_size: -; v_call: TRBV20-1; j_call: TRBJ2-3; cdr3_aa: CSAGPGLAGMGGDTQYF; cdr3_nt: TGCAGTGCTGGTCCGGGACTAGCGGGAATGGGTGGAGATACGCAGTATTTT
d_call: -; clone_size: few; v_call: TRBV12-3/TRBV12-4; j_call: TRBJ2-7; cdr3_aa: CASSLDHYEQYF; cdr3_nt: TGTGCCAGCAGTTTGGACCACTACGAGCAGTACTTC
d_call: -; clone_size: few; v_call: TRBV12-3/TRBV12-4; j_call: TRBJ2-6; cdr3_aa: CASSFRVGANVLTF; cdr3_nt: TGTGCCAGCAGTTTTAGAGTGGGGGCCAACGTCCTGACTTTC
d_call: -; clone_size: few; v_call: TRBV7-2; j_call: TRBJ2-5; cdr3_aa: CASSIAGGETQYF; cdr3_nt: TGTGCCAGCAGCATCGCTGGGGGAGAGACCCAGTACTTC
d_call: -; clone_size: many; v_call: TRBV29-1; j_call: TRBJ2-1; cdr3_aa: CSVGNNEQFF; cdr3_nt: TGCAGCGTGGGGAACAATGAGCAGTTCTTC
d_call: TRBD2; clone_size: few; v_call: TRBV9; j_call: TRBJ2-7; cdr3_aa: CASSVDPSGNYEQYF; cdr3_nt: TGTGCCAGCAGCGTAGATCCTAGCGGGAACTACGAGCAGTACTTC
d_call: -; clone_size: -; v_call: TRBV21-1; j_call: TRBJ2-7; cdr3_aa: CASSSGLAGGPYEQYF; cdr3_nt: TGTGCCAGCAGTTCCGGACTAGCGGGGGGGCCCTACGAGCAGTACTTC
d_call: TRBD1; clone_size: -; v_call: TRBV20-1; j_call: TRBJ2-5; cdr3_aa: CSASVGQGFQETQYF; cdr3_nt: TGCAGTGCTAGCGTCGGACAGGGTTTCCAAGAGACCCAGTACTTC
d_call: -; clone_size: few; v_call: TRBV2; j_call: TRBJ1-2; cdr3_aa: CASFPTANYGYTF; cdr3_nt: TGTGCCAGCTTTCCGACAGCTAACTATGGCTACACCTTC
d_call: -; clone_size: -; v_call: TRBV4-3; j_call: TRBJ1-5; cdr3_aa: CASSQDMGSEPQHF; cdr3_nt: TGCGCCAGCAGCCAAGATATGGGTTCTGAGCCCCAGCATTTT
d_call: -; clone_size: -; v_call: TRBV12-3/TRBV12-4; j_call: TRBJ2-3; cdr3_aa: CASSLGARSDAQYF; cdr3_nt: TGTGCCAGCAGTTTAGGGGCCAGATCAGATGCGCAGTATTTT
d_call: TRBD2; clone_size: -; v_call: TRBV13; j_call: TRBJ2-1; cdr3_aa: CASSLGGRGIKFF; cdr3_nt: TGTGCCAGCAGCTTAGGCGGGCGGGGGATCAAGTTCTTC
d_call: -; clone_size: -; v_call: TRBV27; j_call: TRBJ2-5; cdr3_aa: CASSKIGGTKETQYF; cdr3_nt: TGTGCCAGCAGCAAGATAGGGGGGACAAAAGAGACCCAGTACTTC
d_call: -; clone_size: -; v_call: TRBV4-3; j_call: TRBJ1-1; cdr3_aa: CASSQDGWGAEAFF; cdr3_nt: TGCGCCAGCAGCCAAGACGGCTGGGGGGCTGAAGCTTTCTTT
d_call: TRBD1; clone_size: -; v_call: TRBV7-3; j_call: TRBJ1-3; cdr3_aa: CASSPQGASDTIYF; cdr3_nt: TGTGCCAGCAGCCCCCAGGGGGCATCGGACACCATATATTTT
d_call: TRBD1; clone_size: -; v_call: TRBV9; j_call: TRBJ1-6; cdr3_aa: CASSGAGDRDRVRGSPLHF; cdr3_nt: TGTGCCAGCAGCGGAGCCGGGGACAGGGATCGCGTAAGAGGTTCACCCCTCCACTTT
d_call: -; clone_size: many; v_call: TRBV9; j_call: TRBJ2-3; cdr3_aa: CASSVGDTQYF; cdr3_nt: TGTGCCAGCAGCGTAGGGGATACGCAGTATTTT
d_call: -; clone_size: -; v_call: TRBV5-1; j_call: TRBJ1-1; cdr3_aa: CASSLSGAPNTEAFF; cdr3_nt: TGCGCCAGCAGCTTGTCAGGGGCACCGAACACTGAAGCTTTCTTT
d_call: -; clone_size: -; v_call: TRBV10-3; j_call: TRBJ2-5; cdr3_aa: CAISDSGSQRETQYF; cdr3_nt: TGTGCCATCAGTGATTCGGGCAGTCAGAGGGAGACCCAGTACTTC
d_call: -; clone_size: -; v_call: TRBV25-1; j_call: TRBJ2-3; cdr3_aa: CASSGRDSTDTQYF; cdr3_nt: TGTGCCAGCAGTGGGCGGGACTCCACAGATACGCAGTATTTT
d_call: TRBD2; clone_size: -; v_call: TRBV7-3; j_call: TRBJ2-1; cdr3_aa: CASSANPGLAGVNEQFF; cdr3_nt: TGTGCCAGCAGCGCCAACCCGGGACTAGCGGGAGTAAATGAGCAGTTCTTC
d_call: -; clone_size: -; v_call: TRBV15; j_call: TRBJ2-3; cdr3_aa: CATSRVTPGTDTQYF; cdr3_nt: TGTGCCACCAGCAGAGTAACCCCCGGCACAGATACGCAGTATTTT
d_call: -; clone_size: -; v_call: TRBV29-1; j_call: TRBJ2-3; cdr3_aa: CSALEDFHTDTQYF; cdr3_nt: TGCAGCGCCCTCGAGGACTTCCACACAGATACGCAGTATTTT
d_call: TRBD1; clone_size: few; v_call: TRBV6-2/TRBV6-3; j_call: TRBJ2-2; cdr3_aa: CASSKTGKTSNTGELFF; cdr3_nt: TGTGCCAGCAGCAAGACAGGGAAGACCTCGAACACCGGGGAGCTGTTTTTT
d_call: -; clone_size: -; v_call: TRBV10-2; j_call: TRBJ2-1; cdr3_aa: CASRWDNEQFF; cdr3_nt: TGCGCCAGCAGGTGGGACAATGAGCAGTTCTTC
d_call: TRBD1; clone_size: once; v_call: TRBV5-6; j_call: TRBJ2-6; cdr3_aa: CASSTGTGTVSGANVLTF; cdr3_nt: TGTGCCAGCAGCACCGGGACGGGGACAGTTTCTGGGGCCAACGTCCTGACTTTC
d_call: -; clone_size: -; v_call: TRBV7-9; j_call: TRBJ2-5; cdr3_aa: CASRTTGQPQETQYF; cdr3_nt: TGTGCCAGCAGAACGACCGGACAGCCCCAAGAGACCCAGTACTTC
d_call: -; clone_size: few; v_call: TRBV7-9; j_call: TRBJ1-2; cdr3_aa: CASSGPWGYGYTF; cdr3_nt: TGTGCCAGCAGTGGCCCATGGGGCTATGGCTACACCTTC
d_call: TRBD1; clone_size: once; v_call: TRBV5-1; j_call: TRBJ2-1; cdr3_aa: CASYGQGTYNVQFF; cdr3_nt: TGCGCCAGTTACGGACAGGGGACCTACAATGTGCAGTTCTTC
d_call: -; clone_size: few; v_call: TRBV4-3; j_call: TRBJ2-1; cdr3_aa: CASSQDLNGEQFF; cdr3_nt: TGCGCCAGCAGCCAAGATCTCAACGGTGAGCAGTTCTTC
d_call: -; clone_size: -; v_call: TRBV20-1; j_call: TRBJ1-3; cdr3_aa: CSASPRDPARAGNTIYF; cdr3_nt: TGCAGTGCTAGCCCGAGGGACCCGGCCCGGGCTGGAAACACCATATATTTT
d_call: TRBD1; clone_size: few; v_call: TRBV4-2; j_call: TRBJ1-2; cdr3_aa: CASSQDRDSTSNYGYTF; cdr3_nt: TGTGCCAGCAGCCAAGATCGGGACAGCACTTCTAACTATGGCTACACCTTC
d_call: -; clone_size: few; v_call: TRBV6-5; j_call: TRBJ1-2; cdr3_aa: CASSRTPGYGYTF; cdr3_nt: TGTGCCAGCAGTAGGACCCCTGGCTATGGCTACACCTTC
d_call: TRBD2; clone_size: once; v_call: TRBV10-3; j_call: TRBJ2-2; cdr3_aa: CAISPSGGADTGELFF; cdr3_nt: TGTGCCATCAGCCCTAGCGGGGGGGCCGACACCGGGGAGCTGTTTTTT
d_call: -; clone_size: -; v_call: TRBV6-1; j_call: TRBJ2-1; cdr3_aa: CASGPGSGEQFF; cdr3_nt: TGTGCCAGCGGGCCAGGGAGTGGGGAGCAGTTCTTC
d_call: -; clone_size: -; v_call: TRBV7-2; j_call: TRBJ1-1; cdr3_aa: CASSADGSGGTEAFF; cdr3_nt: TGTGCCAGCAGCGCGGACGGTTCTGGGGGCACTGAAGCTTTCTTT
d_call: TRBD1; clone_size: few; v_call: TRBV29-1; j_call: TRBJ2-7; cdr3_aa: CSARDSPYEQYF; cdr3_nt: TGCAGCGCTCGGGACAGTCCTTACGAGCAGTACTTC
d_call: TRBD2; clone_size: -; v_call: TRBV29-1; j_call: TRBJ2-7; cdr3_aa: CSALAGATYEQYF; cdr3_nt: TGCAGCGCTTTAGCGGGGGCCACCTACGAGCAGTACTTC
d_call: -; clone_size: -; v_call: TRBV28; j_call: TRBJ1-5; cdr3_aa: CASSNNHQPQHF; cdr3_nt: TGTGCCAGCAGTAACAATCATCAGCCCCAGCATTTT